The clone carrying this T cell receptor beta chain has a handful of counts. As yet, its antigen is unknown. Clones were read by immunoSEQ multiplex PCR, and TCRdb kept only the in-frame ones, dropping some. The sample records more than 95,000 clones, 75% to 90% being singletons. The data were taken from a study of T cell responses to AZD1222 COVID-19 vaccine. The study, taken as a whole, reports: The repertoires were collected only after the peak T cell response. Rises in breadth and depth of Spike-specific TCRs came after two AZD1222 doses. White British donors predominated, females outnumbered males, and clonal diversity was possibly underestimated.

CDR3 length: 15 amino acids. Germline V gene data show CDR1 as SGHKS and CDR2 as YYEKEE (reference sequence). Trimming removed 0 bases from V and 3 bases from J, with 12 bases in between. The source is an adult in good health. V usage is TRBV5-5 and J usage is TRBJ1-1; a possible D gene is TRBD1 (6 bases). The sequencing used peripheral blood, collected on day 0 of MenACWY control vaccination. In DNA, the CDR3 is TGTGCCAGCAGCTTGGAGCAGGGGACGTACACTGAAGCTTTCTTT. Translation: CASSLEQGTYTEAFF.